The 30 T cell receptor beta chains below were found in one sample sequenced in a study of cytomegalovirus exposure and HLA in healthy donors. Repertoires were generated with immunoSEQ multiplex PCR, while TCRdb's copy carries only in-frame clones and drops some. This sample carries around 120,000 clones, 88% of them seen once, and the ten largest clones take around 2%. The specimen sequenced was PBMCs. These receptors were collected from a man between 18 and 35 years old in good health and CMV-seronegative.

This chain joins TRBV5-5 and TRBJ1-3; perhaps TRBD1 as D (5 bases). Looked up from germline, CDR1 is SGHKS and CDR2 is YYEKEE (reference sequence). V lost 2 bases and J lost 2, with 8 bases in between. The CDR3 extends over 14 amino acids. CDR3 sequence reads: CASSLQVAGNTIYF. DNA of the CDR3: TGTGCCAGCAGCTTACAGGTTGCTGGAAACACCATATATTTT.

This sequence joins TRBV7-2 and TRBJ2-7; D unresolved. Per germline, CDR1 SGHTA and CDR2 FQGNSA. CDR3 length equals 16 residues. The V end was cut by 4 bases, the J end by 1 base, with 17 bases between. Here the CDR3 reads CASSSVRSAESYEQYF. The CDR3 DNA sequence: TGTGCCAGCAGCTCAGTGAGGAGTGCAGAATCCTACGAGCAGTACTTC. Looking up the rest from reference TRBV7-2 and TRBJ2-7 gives the full variable domain: GAGVSQSPSNKVTEKGKDVELRCDPISGHTALYWYRQSLGQGLEFLIYFQGNSAPDKSGLPSDRFSAERTGGSVSTLTIQRTQQEDSAVYLCASSSVRSAESYEQYFGPGTRLTVT.

V is TRBV6-5 and J is TRBJ2-5; tentatively, D is TRBD1 (6 bases). V lost 5 bases, J lost 0 bases, and 13 bases lay in between. The germline V gene has CDR1 MNHEY and CDR2 SVGAGI. CDR3 size: 15 residues. CDR3 in DNA: TGTGCCAGCAGTAGCAGGACAGACTACCAAGAGACCCAGTACTTC. Its protein is CASSSRTDYQETQYF.

This chain joins TRBV5-1 and TRBJ2-1; possibly TRBD1 for D (6 bases). CDR1 SGHRS and CDR2 YFSETQ come from the germline V gene. Trimming took 7 bases from V and 7 from J, leaving 12 bases between them. CDR3 length equals 12 residues. This CDR3 is CASAVTGNEQFF. In DNA, the CDR3 is TGCGCCAGCGCAGTCACAGGGAATGAGCAGTTCTTC.

V usage is TRBV28 and J usage is TRBJ1-1, with TRBD1 identical over 8 bases. With V trimmed by 5 bases and J by 7 bases, 3 bases remained unmatched. This CDR3 is 12 amino acids long. The V gene's germline CDR1 is MDHEN and CDR2 SYDVKM. The CDR3 loop reads CASSLGQGEAFF. For the CDR3, the DNA is TGTGCCAGCAGTCTTGGACAGGGTGAAGCTTTCTTT.

The chain couples TRBV28 to TRBJ1-5, with unresolved D. Trimming took 2 bases from V and 5 from J, leaving 16 bases between them. This CDR3 comprises 16 residues. Germline V gene data show CDR1 as MDHEN and CDR2 as SYDVKM. CDR3 bases: TGTGCCAGCAGTTTAGATCTTACCCCGGGGTATCAGCCCCAGCATTTT. Encoded protein: CASSLDLTPGYQPQHF.

The rearrangement links TRBV11-2 to TRBJ1-1; D is possibly TRBD1 (6 bases). The length of the CDR3 is 14 residues. Germline assignment: CDR1 SGHAT and CDR2 FQNNGV. Trimming removed 1 base from V and 6 bases from J, with 12 bases in between. The CDR3 loop is CASSLVSGAAEAFF. CDR3 DNA: TGTGCCAGCAGCTTAGTTTCAGGGGCAGCTGAAGCTTTCTTT. Drawing the rest from reference TRBV11-2 and TRBJ1-1, the complete variable domain is EAGVAQSPRYKIIEKRQSVAFWCNPISGHATLYWYQQILGQGPKLLIQFQNNGVVDDSQLPKDRFSAERLKGVDSTLKIQPAKLEDSAVYLCASSLVSGAAEAFFGQGTRLTVV.

V is TRBV5-1 and J is TRBJ2-1, with D possibly being TRBD1 (5 bases). Germline CDR1 is SGHRS and CDR2 is YFSETQ. This CDR3 has 17 residues. V lost 0 bases and J lost 4, with 17 bases in between. For the CDR3, the DNA is TGCGCCAGCAGCTTGGGGAGACAGACACAAAGTTACAATGAGCAGTTCTTC. Translated, it gives CASSLGRQTQSYNEQFF.

Concerning this clone: Other DNA sequences of this sample code for an identical CDR3. The chain uses TRBV6-1 and TRBJ1-5; a weak D match, TRBD1 (6 bases). In germline, CDR1 is MNHNS, CDR2 SASEGT. The CDR3 has 14 residues. Trimming left V 6 bases short and J 0 bases short, with 9 bases between. In DNA, the CDR3 is TGTGCCAGCAGCGGACAGTATAGCAATCAGCCCCAGCATTTT. Translation: CASSGQYSNQPQHF.

The genes are TRBV5-6 and TRBJ1-1; TRBD1 might be the D (5 bases). The V gene lost 1 base and the J gene lost 7 bases, with 8 bases spanning the gap. Germline CDR1 SGHDT, CDR2 YYEEEE. This CDR3 has 12 residues. CDR3 coding DNA: TGTGCCAGCAGCTTGCAGGGAAGTGAAGCTTTCTTT. This gives the protein CASSLQGSEAFF.

The V gene is TRBV19, the J gene TRBJ1-2; 10 positions match TRBD1. The CDR3 runs to 14 residues. V lost 4 bases to trimming and J lost 8 bases; unmatched junction nucleotides: 7. Germline V gives CDR1 LNHDA, CDR2 SQIVND (reference sequence). The CDR3 loop is CASSRDRGVRGYTF. CDR3 DNA sequence: TGTGCCAGTAGTAGGGACAGGGGTGTGAGGGGCTACACCTTC.

The DNA of the CDR3 is TGTGCCAGCAGCTCGAGAGAACTAGCGGGGGGCACAGATACGCAGTATTTT. The encoded protein is CASSSRELAGGTDTQYF. The V call is TRBV11-3, the J call TRBJ2-3; 11 bases are a match to TRBD2. The V gene end was trimmed by 4 bases and the J gene end by 1 base; junction bases not matched to a gene: 7. Germline V gene lookup returns CDR1 SGHNT and CDR2 YENEEA. This CDR3 has 17 residues.

J is TRBJ2-7 and V is TRBV4-3; 11 bases line up with TRBD1. Germline V gene data show CDR1 as LGHNA and CDR2 as YSLEER. Trimming at V came to 1 base and at J to 4 bases, leaving 3 bases not matched to a gene. The CDR3 totals 15 residues. The CDR3 reads CASSQGGQGGYEQYF. The CDR3 region has the DNA TGCGCCAGCAGCCAAGGGGGACAGGGGGGATACGAGCAGTACTTC.

The chain employs TRBV5-4 and TRBJ2-7; maybe TRBD1 (5 bases). The CDR3 has 11 amino acids. Germline CDR1 and CDR2: SGHNT and YYREEE (reference sequence). V was trimmed by 2 bases and J by 11 bases, leaving 11 bases between them. The CDR3 spells CASSFGAVKYF. CDR3 nucleotide sequence: TGTGCCAGCAGCTTTGGGGCAGTTAAGTACTTC.

The V and J genes are TRBV7-7 and TRBJ2-1; tentatively, D is TRBD1 (6 bases). The CDR3 is 19 residues long. Germline CDR1 reads SSHAT; CDR2 reads FNYEAQ (reference sequence). Trimming pared 3 bases from V and 0 bases from J, leaving 21 bases between. The CDR3 is CASSFSPQDRTDSYNEQFF. Written as DNA, the CDR3 is TGTGCCAGCAGCTTTTCCCCGCAGGATAGGACAGACTCCTACAATGAGCAGTTCTTC.

CDR3 sequence: CASSRQYSSTDTQYF. The DNA for the CDR3 is TGTGCCAGCAGTCGACAGTACTCTAGCACAGATACGCAGTATTTT. This sequence joins TRBV27 and TRBJ2-3, with a possible D match to TRBD1 (5 bases). The CDR3 loop spans 15 amino acids. Trimming took 5 bases from V and 0 from J, leaving 12 bases between them. Germline V gene lookup returns CDR1 MNHEY and CDR2 SMNVEV (reference sequence).

V gene TRBV6-1 combines with J gene TRBJ2-2; D is possibly TRBD1 (5 bases). The CDR3 loop spans 14 amino acids. Trimming left V 4 bases short and J 6 bases short, with 12 bases between. From germline, CDR1 is MNHNS and CDR2 SASEGT. CDR3 residues: CASSASGIAGELFF. The CDR3 nucleotides are TGTGCCAGCAGTGCCTCAGGGATAGCCGGGGAGCTGTTTTTT.

The J gene is TRBJ2-3, the V gene TRBV5-4; 13 nucleotides align to TRBD2. The CDR3 runs to 18 residues. V gave up 4 bases and J gave up 1 base; unmatched junction bases: 9. The germline V gene has CDR1 SGHNT and CDR2 YYREEE (reference sequence). The CDR3 loop is CASSAGTSGDAGTDTQYF. The CDR3 region has the DNA TGTGCCAGCAGCGCCGGGACTAGCGGGGATGCGGGCACAGATACGCAGTATTTT.

The chain joins TRBV4-3 to TRBJ2-7, with 8 bases identical to TRBD2. Germline values: CDR1 LGHNA, CDR2 YSLEER. J lost 4 bases, V lost 0 bases, and 8 bases had no gene match. This CDR3 region has 16 residues. This CDR3 is CASSQDVGGGRYEQYF. The CDR3 DNA is TGCGCCAGCAGCCAAGACGTCGGGGGGGGTAGATACGAGCAGTACTTC.

The V gene is TRBV29-1, the J gene TRBJ2-7; 10 bases line up with TRBD1. V trimming: 5 bases; J trimming: 7 bases; junction bases outside the gene matches: 8. Germline V gene lookup returns CDR1 SQVTM and CDR2 ANQGSEA. The CDR3 spans 13 residues. The CDR3 nucleotides read TGCAGCGTTAAGTCGACAGGGGGCGAGGAGCAGTACTTC. Its protein product is CSVKSTGGEEQYF.

The CDR3 nucleotides are TGCGCCAGCAGCCCTTCGGGGAGCACCTACAATGAGCAGTTCTTC. Translation gives CASSPSGSTYNEQFF. The chain recombines TRBV5-1 with TRBJ2-1; tentative D call: TRBD2 (5 bases). The CDR3 loop spans 15 amino acids. The germline CDR1 and CDR2 sequences are SGHRS and YFSETQ. The V gene lost 4 bases and the J gene lost 2 bases, with 13 bases spanning the gap. Looking up the rest from reference TRBV5-1 and TRBJ2-1 gives the full variable domain: KAGVTQTPRYLIKTRGQQVTLSCSPISGHRSVSWYQQTPGQGLQFLFEYFSETQRNKGNFPGRFSGRQFSNSRSEMNVSTLELGDSALYLCASSPSGSTYNEQFFGPGTRLTVL.

The V gene is TRBV7-8, the J gene TRBJ2-3, with 12 nucleotides matching TRBD2. Trimming removed 6 bases from V and 6 bases from J; junction bases left unmatched: 7. The CDR3 is 15 amino acids. In germline, CDR1 is SGHVS, CDR2 FQNEAQ. CDR3 loop: CASRSTSGGGDTQYF. The CDR3 DNA reads as TGTGCCAGCAGGTCGACTAGCGGGGGAGGGGATACGCAGTATTTT.

V gene TRBV7-2 combines with J gene TRBJ1-2; TRBD1 aligns across 7 bases. J was trimmed by 8 bases and V by 3 bases; bases with no gene match: 6. From germline, CDR1 is SGHTA and CDR2 FQGNSA. The CDR3 sequence is 13 residues long. This CDR3 reads CASSFTNRGGYTF. The CDR3 DNA reads TGTGCCAGCAGCTTCACAAACAGGGGCGGCTACACCTTC.

The CDR3 bases are TGTGCCAGCAGCGCATGGACTAGCGGGAGCGCTAGCTCGGGATACAATGAGCAGTTCTTC. This encodes CASSAWTSGSASSGYNEQFF. This chain uses TRBV9 with TRBJ2-1, with TRBD2 matching over 13 bases. The V and J ends lost 3 bases and 4 bases, in that order; junction bases with no gene match: 16. The CDR3 is 20 amino acids. In germline, CDR1 is SGDLS, CDR2 YYNGEE.

J is TRBJ2-1 and V is TRBV7-2; 9 bases map to TRBD1. CDR1 is SGHTA and CDR2 is FQGNSA in the germline V gene. V shed 2 bases and J 15 bases; nucleotides not matched to a gene: 8. The CDR3 has 13 amino acids. DNA for the CDR3: TGTGCCAGCAGCTTAACCTTGGACAGGGGCGGGTTCTTC. Translation: CASSLTLDRGGFF.

The V call is TRBV7-9, the J call TRBJ2-3; TRBD2 matches 8 bases. With V trimmed by 5 bases and J by 3 bases, 10 bases remained unmatched. CDR3 length: 16 residues. Germline lookup yields CDR1 SEHNR and CDR2 FQNEAQ (reference sequence). In nucleotides, the CDR3 is TGTGCCAGCAGCCCCCCGTCGGGGGGGCCTACAGATACGCAGTATTTT. It is translated as CASSPPSGGPTDTQYF.

The chain combines TRBV27 with TRBJ1-4; no clear D gene. In germline, CDR1 is MNHEY, CDR2 SMNVEV (reference sequence). The V end was cut by 0 bases, the J end by 5 bases, with 10 bases between. The CDR3 spans 15 residues. For the CDR3, the DNA is TGTGCCAGCAGTTTATCGAGAGGGTTCAATGAAAAACTGTTTTTT. Protein sequence: CASSLSRGFNEKLFF.

The V and J genes are TRBV29-1 and TRBJ2-2; 11 nucleotides match TRBD2. CDR3 length: 14 residues. Germline V gene sequence: CDR1 SQVTM, CDR2 ANQGSEA. Unmatched junction bases numbered 7, after V lost 7 bases and J lost 6 bases. In DNA, the CDR3 is TGCAGCGATCGACTAGCGGGACACTCCGGGGAGCTGTTTTTT. It yields the protein CSDRLAGHSGELFF.

The chain has TRBV5-4 and TRBJ2-1; no clear D. V dropped 3 bases and J dropped 12 bases, with 10 bases sitting between them. This CDR3 region has 11 residues. Germline CDR1 SGHNT, CDR2 YYREEE (reference sequence). The CDR3 coding sequence is TGTGCCAGCAGCTACCAAGGCGGGCAGTTCTTC. Protein product: CASSYQGGQFF. The entire variable domain, with the rest obtained from reference TRBV5-4 and TRBJ2-1, is as follows: ETGVTQSPTHLIKTRGQQVTLRCSSQSGHNTVSWYQQALGQGPQFIFQYYREEENGRGNFPPRFSGLQFPNYSSELNVNALELDDSALYLCASSYQGGQFFGPGTRLTVL.

This clone was observed a single time. The rearrangement uses TRBV4-3 and TRBJ1-6; 8 bases match TRBD1. The CDR3 is made up of 16 amino acids. The trim removed 4 bases at V and 3 bases at J, leaving 5 bases unmatched. In germline, CDR1 is LGHNA, CDR2 YSLEER. CDR3 amino acids: CASSLNTGGYNSPLHF. For the CDR3, the DNA is TGCGCCAGCAGCCTTAACACAGGGGGCTATAATTCACCCCTCCACTTT.